The present TCR beta chain was sequenced within a study of T cell changes during pregnancy in multiple sclerosis (dated by TCRdb to between 2018 and 2021). In terms of the full investigation: The study looked at changes in the T cell repertoire across pregnancy in women with multiple sclerosis.

V lost 2 bases and J lost 0 bases; the stretch between them is 6 bases long. CDR1 and CDR2 (LNHDA, SQIVND) derive from the germline V gene (reference sequence). Taken from cysteine to phenylalanine, the CDR3 has 14 residues. Only the CDR3 DNA is retained, 42 bases long and in frame from the first base. The library was prepared using the immunoSEQ multiplex PCR assay. The table was pulled from immuneACCESS by TCRdb, which kept in-frame rearrangements only. Such tables lose some clones; where checked, under half of the loss comes from unresolved V genes, and the rest has no known cause. The sample table lists 10,000 to 15,000 clones, 85% to 95% of them with a count of one. Jointly, the top ten make up roughly 0.3% of the sample. With respect to this clone: What antigen it recognizes has not been identified. Per-base qualities were not stored, and no clone one base away is much larger.

The source is a female donor with multiple sclerosis, enrolled in a pregnancy study. The chain employs TRBV19 and TRBJ2-3; too little of a D gene remains to name it. The sequenced sample was CD4+ T cells from peripheral blood mononuclear cells, obtained before pregnancy. The CDR3 region: CASSIMSSTDTQYF. Read as DNA, the sequence is TGTGCCAGTAGTATAATGTCTAGCACAGATACGCAGTATTTT.